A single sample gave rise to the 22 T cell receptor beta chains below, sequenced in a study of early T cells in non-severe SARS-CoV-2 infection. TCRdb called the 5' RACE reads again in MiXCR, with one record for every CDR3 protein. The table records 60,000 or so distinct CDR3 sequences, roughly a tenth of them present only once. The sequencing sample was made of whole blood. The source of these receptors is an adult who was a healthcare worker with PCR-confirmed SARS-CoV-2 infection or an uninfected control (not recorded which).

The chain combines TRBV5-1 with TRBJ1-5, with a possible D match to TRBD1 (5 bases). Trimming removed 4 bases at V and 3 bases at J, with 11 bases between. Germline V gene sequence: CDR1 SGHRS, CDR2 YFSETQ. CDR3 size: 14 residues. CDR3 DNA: TGCGCCAGCAGCCCCGACAGCCACAATCAGCCCCAGCATTTT. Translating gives CASSPDSHNQPQHF.

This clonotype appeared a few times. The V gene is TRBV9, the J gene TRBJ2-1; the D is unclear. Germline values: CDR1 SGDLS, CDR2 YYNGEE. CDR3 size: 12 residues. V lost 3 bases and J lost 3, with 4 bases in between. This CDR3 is CASSANYNEQFF. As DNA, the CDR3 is TGTGCCAGCAGCGCCAACTACAATGAGCAGTTCTTC.

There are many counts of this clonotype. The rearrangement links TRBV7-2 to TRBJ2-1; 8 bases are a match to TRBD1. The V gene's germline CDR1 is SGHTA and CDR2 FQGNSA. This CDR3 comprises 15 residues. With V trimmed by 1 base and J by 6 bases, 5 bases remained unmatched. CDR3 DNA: TGTGCCAGCAGCTTAGTACAGGGGGTGGCCAATGAGCAGTTCTTC. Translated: CASSLVQGVANEQFF.

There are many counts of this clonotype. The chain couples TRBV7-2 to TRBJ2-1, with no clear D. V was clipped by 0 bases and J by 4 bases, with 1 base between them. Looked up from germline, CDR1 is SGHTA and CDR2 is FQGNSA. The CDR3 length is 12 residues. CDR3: CASSLAYNEQFF. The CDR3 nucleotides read TGTGCCAGCAGCTTAGCTTACAATGAGCAGTTCTTC.

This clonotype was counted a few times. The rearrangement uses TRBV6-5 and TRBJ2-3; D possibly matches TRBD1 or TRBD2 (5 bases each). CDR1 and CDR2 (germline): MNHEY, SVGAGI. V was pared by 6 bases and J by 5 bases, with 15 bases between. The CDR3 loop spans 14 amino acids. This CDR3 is CASRTSGLGDTQYF. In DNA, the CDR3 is TGTGCCAGCAGGACTTCGGGGCTAGGAGATACGCAGTATTTT.

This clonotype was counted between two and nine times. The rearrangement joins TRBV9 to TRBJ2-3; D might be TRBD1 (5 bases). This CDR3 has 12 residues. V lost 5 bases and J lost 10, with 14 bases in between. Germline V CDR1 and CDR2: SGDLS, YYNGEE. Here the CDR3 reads CASSLQEGPQYF. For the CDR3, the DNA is TGTGCCAGCAGTTTACAGGAAGGTCCGCAGTATTTT.

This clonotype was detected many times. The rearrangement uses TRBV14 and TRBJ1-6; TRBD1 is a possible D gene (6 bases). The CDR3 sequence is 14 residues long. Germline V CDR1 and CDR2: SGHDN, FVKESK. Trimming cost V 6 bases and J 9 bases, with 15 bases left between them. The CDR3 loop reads CASSFLGQPSPLHF. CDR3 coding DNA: TGTGCCAGCAGTTTCCTCGGACAGCCTTCACCCCTCCACTTT.

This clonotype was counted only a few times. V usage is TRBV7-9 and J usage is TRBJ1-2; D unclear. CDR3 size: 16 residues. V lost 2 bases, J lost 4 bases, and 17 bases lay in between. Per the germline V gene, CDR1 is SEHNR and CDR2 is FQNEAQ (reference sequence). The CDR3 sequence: CASSLLPGHLGYGYTF. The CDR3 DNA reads TGTGCCAGCAGCTTACTTCCTGGGCACTTAGGCTATGGCTACACCTTC. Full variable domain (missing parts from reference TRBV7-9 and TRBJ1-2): DTGVSQNPRHKITKRGQNVTFRCDPISEHNRLYWYRQTLGQGPEFLTYFQNEAQLEKSRLLSDRFSAERPKGSFSTLEIQRTEQGDSAMYLCASSLLPGHLGYGYTFGSGTRLTVV.

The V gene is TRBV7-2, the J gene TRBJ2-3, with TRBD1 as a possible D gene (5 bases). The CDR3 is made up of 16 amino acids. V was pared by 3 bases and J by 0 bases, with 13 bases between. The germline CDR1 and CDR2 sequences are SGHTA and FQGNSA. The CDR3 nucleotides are TGTGCCAGCAGCTTGTGGTTACAGGCGAGCACAGATACGCAGTATTTT. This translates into CASSLWLQASTDTQYF.

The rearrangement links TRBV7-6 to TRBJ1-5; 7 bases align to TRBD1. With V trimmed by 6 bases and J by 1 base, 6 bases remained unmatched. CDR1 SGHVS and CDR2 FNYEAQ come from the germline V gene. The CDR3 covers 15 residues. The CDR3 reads CASSLKGGSNQPQHF. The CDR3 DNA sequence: TGTGCCAGCAGTCTTAAAGGGGGCAGCAATCAGCCCCAGCATTTT.

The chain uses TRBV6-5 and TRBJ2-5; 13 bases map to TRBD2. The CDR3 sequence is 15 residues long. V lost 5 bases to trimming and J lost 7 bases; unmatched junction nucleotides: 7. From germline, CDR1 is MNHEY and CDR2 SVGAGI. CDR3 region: CASSDRTSGGRTQYF. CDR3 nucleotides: TGTGCCAGCAGTGATCGGACTAGCGGGGGCCGGACCCAGTACTTC.

Written as DNA, the CDR3 is TGTGCCAGTAGTCCCGGACTAGCTCACGAGCAGTACTTC. Amino acid sequence: CASSPGLAHEQYF. V and J are TRBV19 and TRBJ2-7, with 8 bases identical to TRBD2. This CDR3 spans 13 amino acids. Looked up from germline, CDR1 is LNHDA and CDR2 is SQIVND (reference sequence). J gave up 5 bases and V 5 bases, and 5 bases lay outside the gene matches.

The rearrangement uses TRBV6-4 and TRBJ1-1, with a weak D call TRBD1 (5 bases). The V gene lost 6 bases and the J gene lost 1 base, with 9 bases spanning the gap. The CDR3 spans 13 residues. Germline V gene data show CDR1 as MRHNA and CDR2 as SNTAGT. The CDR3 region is CASRKDRNTEAFF. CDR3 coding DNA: TGTGCCAGCAGGAAAGACAGGAACACTGAAGCTTTCTTT.

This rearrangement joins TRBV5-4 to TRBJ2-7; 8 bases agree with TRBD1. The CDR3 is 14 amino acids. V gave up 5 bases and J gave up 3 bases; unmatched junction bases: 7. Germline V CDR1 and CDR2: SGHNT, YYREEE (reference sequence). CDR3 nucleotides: TGTGCCAGCAGTTTCCAGGGGGCAGACTACGAGCAGTACTTC. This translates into CASSFQGADYEQYF. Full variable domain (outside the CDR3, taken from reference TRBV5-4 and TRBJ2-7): ETGVTQSPTHLIKTRGQQVTLRCSSQSGHNTVSWYQQALGQGPQFIFQYYREEENGRGNFPPRFSGLQFPNYSSELNVNALELDDSALYLCASSFQGADYEQYFGPGTRLTVT.

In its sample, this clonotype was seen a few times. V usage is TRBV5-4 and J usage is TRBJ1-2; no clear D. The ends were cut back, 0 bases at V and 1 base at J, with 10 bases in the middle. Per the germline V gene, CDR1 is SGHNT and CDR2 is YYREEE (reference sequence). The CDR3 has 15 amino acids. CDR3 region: CASSLEGPVNYGYTF. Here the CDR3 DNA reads TGTGCCAGCAGCTTGGAAGGGCCAGTTAACTATGGCTACACCTTC.

The CDR3 DNA reads TGCGCCAGCAGCCTGGACCTGGACAGAGCAAACTATGGCTACACCTTC. This codes for CASSLDLDRANYGYTF. The J gene is TRBJ1-2, the V gene TRBV5-1; D is perhaps TRBD1 (6 bases). V was cut by 4 bases and J by 2 bases, with 18 bases left in between. This CDR3 has 16 amino acids. Germline V lookup: CDR1 SGHRS, CDR2 YFSETQ.

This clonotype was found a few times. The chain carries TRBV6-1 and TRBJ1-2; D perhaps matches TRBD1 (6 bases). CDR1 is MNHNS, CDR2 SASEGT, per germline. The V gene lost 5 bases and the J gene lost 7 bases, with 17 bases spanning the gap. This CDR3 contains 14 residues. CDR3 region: CASSWVQGKSGYTF. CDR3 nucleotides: TGTGCCAGCAGTTGGGTACAGGGCAAGTCTGGCTACACCTTC.

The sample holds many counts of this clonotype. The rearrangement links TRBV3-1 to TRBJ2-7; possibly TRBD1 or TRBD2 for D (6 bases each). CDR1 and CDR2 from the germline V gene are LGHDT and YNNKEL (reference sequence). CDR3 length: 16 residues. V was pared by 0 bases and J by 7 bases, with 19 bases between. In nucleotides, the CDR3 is TGTGCCAGCAGCCAAGAGTCCCGGGGGCGCCCGGGAGAGCAGTACTTC. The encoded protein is CASSQESRGRPGEQYF.

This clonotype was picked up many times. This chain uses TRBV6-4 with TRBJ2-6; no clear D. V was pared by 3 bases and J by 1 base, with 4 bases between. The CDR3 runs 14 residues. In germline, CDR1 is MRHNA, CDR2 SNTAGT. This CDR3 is CASSEVSGANVLTF. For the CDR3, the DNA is TGTGCCAGCAGTGAAGTATCTGGGGCCAACGTCCTGACTTTC.

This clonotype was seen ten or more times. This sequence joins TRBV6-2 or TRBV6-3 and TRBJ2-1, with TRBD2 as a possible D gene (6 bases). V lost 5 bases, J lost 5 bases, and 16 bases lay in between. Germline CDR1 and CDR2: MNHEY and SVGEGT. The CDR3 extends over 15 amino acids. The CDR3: CASSRAGSADNEQFF. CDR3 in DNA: TGTGCCAGCAGTCGGGCGGGGTCAGCTGACAATGAGCAGTTCTTC.

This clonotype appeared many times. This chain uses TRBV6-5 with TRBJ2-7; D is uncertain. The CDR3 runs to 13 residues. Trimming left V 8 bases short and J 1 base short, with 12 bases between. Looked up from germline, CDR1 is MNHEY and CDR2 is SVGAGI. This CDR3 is CASGSRLSYEQYF. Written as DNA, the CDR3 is TGTGCCAGCGGATCCCGACTGTCCTACGAGCAGTACTTC.

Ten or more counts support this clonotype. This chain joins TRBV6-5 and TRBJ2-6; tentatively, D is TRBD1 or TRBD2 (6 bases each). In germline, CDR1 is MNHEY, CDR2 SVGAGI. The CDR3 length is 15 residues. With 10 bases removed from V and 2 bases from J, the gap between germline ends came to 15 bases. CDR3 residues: CATLGGATGANVLTF. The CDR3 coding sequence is TGTGCCACCCTCGGGGGCGCGACTGGGGCCAACGTCCTGACTTTC.